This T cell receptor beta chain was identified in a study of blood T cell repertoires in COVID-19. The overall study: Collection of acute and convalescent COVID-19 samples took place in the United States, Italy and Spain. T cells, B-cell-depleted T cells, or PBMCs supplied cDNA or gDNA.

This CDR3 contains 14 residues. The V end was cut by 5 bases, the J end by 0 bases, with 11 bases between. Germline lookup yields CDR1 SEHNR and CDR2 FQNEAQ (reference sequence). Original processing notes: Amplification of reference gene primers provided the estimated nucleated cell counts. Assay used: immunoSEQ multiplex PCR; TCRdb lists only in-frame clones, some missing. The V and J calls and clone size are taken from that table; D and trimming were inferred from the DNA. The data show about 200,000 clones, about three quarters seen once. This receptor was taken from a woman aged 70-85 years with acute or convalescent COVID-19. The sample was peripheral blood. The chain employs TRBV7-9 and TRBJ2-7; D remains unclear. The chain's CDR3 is CASSLTTASYEQYF. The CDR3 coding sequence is TGTGCCAGCAGCCTGACGACTGCCTCCTACGAGCAGTACTTC.